The sequence of this T cell receptor (beta chain) was determined in a study of regulatory T cells in long-lasting Graves disease. According to the study, TCR beta libraries were built with iRepertoire HTBI primers and CDR3-region Arm-PCR. Via MiXCR, TCRdb re-called the multiplex PCR reads, giving one row per CDR3 protein. The data show 390,000 or so distinct CDR3 sequences, approximately 12% seen once. Time point meaning: newly diagnosed GD, antithyroid drugs for less than 3 months. Following extraction of RNA from PBMCs, that RNA was used to make the TCR library. Germline lookup yields CDR1 LGHNT and CDR2 FRNRAP. The V end was cut by 2 bases, the J end by 1 base, with 15 bases between. The length of the CDR3 is 17 residues. This sample also belongs to another study, concerning T cells in Graves' hyperthyroidism and ophthalmopathy. Per that study: Hyperthyroidism had been newly diagnosed in patients aged 18 to 65, and its duration was under 2 months. Uncontrolled infection, other autoimmune disease, pregnancy or lactation barred patients from enrollment.

The V gene is TRBV12-5, the J gene TRBJ1-5; possibly TRBD1 for D (5 bases). This TCR was recovered from a woman in her late teens or twenties with Graves disease. Material: peripheral blood mononuclear cells (PBMCs), obtained at new diagnosis, from a patient treated with antithyroid drugs. The CDR3 spells CASGLLEGLKSNQPQHF. The DNA of the CDR3 is TGTGCTAGTGGTTTGCTTGAGGGGCTTAAGAGCAATCAGCCCCAGCATTTT. Looking up the rest from reference TRBV12-5 and TRBJ1-5 gives the full variable domain: DARVTQTPRHKVTEMGQEVTMRCQPILGHNTVFWYRQTMMQGLELLAYFRNRAPLDDSGMPKDRFSAEMPDATLATLKIQPSEPRDSAVYFCASGLLEGLKSNQPQHFGDGTRLSIL.